This T cell receptor beta chain was obtained from a study of T cells after yellow fever vaccination. Study conclusions and caveats: The booster response re-showed most primary clones: around 96% CD4, around 85% CD8. Contaminants from the bulk population, in the form of abundant clonotypes, could be found in FACS-sorted repertoires.

This clonotype was counted a few times. Antigen: not known. Germline-derived CDR1 and CDR2 are MNHEY and SMNVEV (reference sequence). Unmatched junction bases numbered 10, after V lost 4 bases and J lost 4 bases. The CDR3 is 16 amino acids. TCR cDNA, made by 5'RACE template switching, carried an added universal primer site and UMIs. TCRdb reanalysed the 5' RACE reads using MiXCR and keeps one entry per CDR3 protein. The sample has about 630,000 distinct CDR3 sequences, around 12% seen once. This clonotype originated in a man aged 25-40 years who received the YFV17D yellow fever vaccine. The chain recombines TRBV27 with TRBJ2-7, with 10 bases matching TRBD2. Specimen: PBMCs, collected on the day of the yellow fever booster vaccination. CDR3 loop: CASSSIGGTSEYEQYF. The CDR3 DNA reads TGTGCCAGCAGTTCAATCGGGGGGACTAGCGAGTACGAGCAGTACTTC.